The following is a T cell receptor (beta chain) sequence with its context. No antigen is known for it. This entry is derived from a study of shared clonotypes between healthy human individuals. Using immunoSEQ multiplex PCR, the repertoire was profiled, and TCRdb retains in-frame clones only, with some absent. Here the sample spans around 940,000 clones, over 75% being singletons. Whole-study findings and limits: A generally larger estimated richness was seen in naive subsets than in memory subsets. Few donors restricted represented genetic and exposure-history diversity.

The CDR3 has 12 amino acids. The germline gives CDR1 MNHEY, CDR2 SVGAGI. The V gene end was trimmed by 10 bases and the J gene end by 3 bases; junction bases not matched to a gene: 5. The chain combines TRBV6-5 with TRBJ2-5, with TRBD1 matching 7 bases. This TCR was sampled from a man aged 18 to 30 in good health. The specimen sequenced was memory CD4+ T cells sorted from blood. Specified subset: CD45RA-negative fraction. CDR3 sequence (DNA): TGTGCCACCAGACAGGGCAAAGAGACCCAGTACTTC. It specifies CATRQGKETQYF.